This TCR delta chain was sequenced in a study of gamma-delta chains in newborns, infants, children. Study-level information: Innate gammadelta T cells reportedly expand polyclonally right after birth, driven by microbial exposure, per the title.

TCRdb used CATT to re-call clones from the reads. The sample contains around 6,500 delta-chain clones, under 0.75% of which appear only once. CDR1 GEAIGNYY and CDR2 EKD come from the germline V gene. The length of the CDR3 is 13 residues. This clone was found a few times. TCRdb's entry gives the protein of a much larger clone, which mismatches this DNA's translation at residue 3, likely from a read error; the protein reported here is translated from the DNA. The TCR was taken from a child who was a newborn, infant or young child, either healthy, febrile or measles-vaccinated (not recorded which). J is TRDJ1 and V is TRDV2; TRDD3 aligns across 7 bases. Sequenced: blood. CDR3 protein: CARDHWGADKLIF. The CDR3, as DNA: TGTGCCCGTGACCACTGGGGAGCTGATAAACTCATCTTT.